Included here is one T cell receptor (beta chain) sequence, with context. The antigen is undetermined. This entry comes from a study of early T cells in non-severe SARS-CoV-2 infection. The overall study: With bulk RNA from unsorted whole blood as input, sequencing yielded unpaired chains.

General study findings and limits: There was a bias toward anti-spike CD8 responses in VDJdb matching, which missed private and CD4 specificities.

This CDR3 is built from 13 residues. Germline V CDR1 and CDR2: DFQATT, SNEGSKA (reference sequence). Trimming left V 6 bases short and J 7 bases short, with 19 bases between. Unique molecular identifier tags were affixed to discrete cDNA molecules. TCRdb re-called the 5' RACE reads through MiXCR, storing one row per CDR3 protein. The sample holds about 46,000 distinct CDR3 sequences, about 10% seen once. The chain combines TRBV20-1 with TRBJ2-7, with TRBD1 as a possible D gene (5 bases). Source material: whole blood. The source of this sequence is an adult who was a healthcare worker with PCR-confirmed SARS-CoV-2 infection or an uninfected control (not recorded which). CDR3 residues: CSAPDTGSWEQYF. As DNA, the CDR3 is TGCAGTGCCCCGGACACCGGCTCCTGGGAGCAGTACTTC.